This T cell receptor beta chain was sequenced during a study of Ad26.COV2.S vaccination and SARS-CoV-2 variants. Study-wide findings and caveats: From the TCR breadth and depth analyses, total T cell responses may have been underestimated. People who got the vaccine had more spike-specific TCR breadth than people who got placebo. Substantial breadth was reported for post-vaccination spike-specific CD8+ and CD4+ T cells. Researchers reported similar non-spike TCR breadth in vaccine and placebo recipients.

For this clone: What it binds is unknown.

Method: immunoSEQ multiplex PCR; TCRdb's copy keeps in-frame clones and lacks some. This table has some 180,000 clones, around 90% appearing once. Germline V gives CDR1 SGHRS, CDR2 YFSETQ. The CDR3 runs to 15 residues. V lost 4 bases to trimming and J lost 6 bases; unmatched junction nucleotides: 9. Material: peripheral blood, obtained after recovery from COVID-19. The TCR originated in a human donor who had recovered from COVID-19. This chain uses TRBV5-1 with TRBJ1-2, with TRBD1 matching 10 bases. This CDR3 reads CASSPRPTGGNGYTF. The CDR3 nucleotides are TGCGCCAGCAGCCCCAGACCGACAGGGGGCAATGGCTACACCTTC. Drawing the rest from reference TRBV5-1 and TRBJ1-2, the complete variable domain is KAGVTQTPRYLIKTRGQQVTLSCSPISGHRSVSWYQQTPGQGLQFLFEYFSETQRNKGNFPGRFSGRQFSNSRSEMNVSTLELGDSALYLCASSPRPTGGNGYTFGSGTRLTVV.